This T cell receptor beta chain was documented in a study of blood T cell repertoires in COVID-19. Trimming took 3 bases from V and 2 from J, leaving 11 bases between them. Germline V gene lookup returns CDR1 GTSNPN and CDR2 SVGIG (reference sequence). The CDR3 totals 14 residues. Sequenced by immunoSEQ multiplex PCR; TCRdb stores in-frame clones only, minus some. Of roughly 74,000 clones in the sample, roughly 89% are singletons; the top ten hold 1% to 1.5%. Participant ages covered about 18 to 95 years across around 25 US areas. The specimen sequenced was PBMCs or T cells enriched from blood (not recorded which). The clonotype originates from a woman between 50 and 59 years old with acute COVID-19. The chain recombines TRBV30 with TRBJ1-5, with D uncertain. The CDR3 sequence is CAWSLSGGNQPQHF. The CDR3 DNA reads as TGTGCCTGGAGCCTATCCGGGGGCAATCAGCCCCAGCATTTT.